The entry below gives a single T cell receptor (beta chain) sequence along with its context. Its antigen is unknown. Unexposed donor CD4+ T cells date from about 2010-2019, before the COVID-19 pandemic. The cells were cultured for roughly 11 days before CD4+ T cells were isolated. This entry belongs to a study of CD4 T cells in relation to SARS-CoV-2 and coronaviruses. Clones were read by immunoSEQ multiplex PCR, and TCRdb kept only the in-frame ones, dropping some. This table holds about 26,000 clones, roughly 66% found once. The CDR3 sequence is 13 residues long. Germline lookup yields CDR1 LGHNT and CDR2 FRNRAP. V was trimmed by 6 bases and J by 9 bases, leaving 15 bases between them.

The chain uses TRBV12-5 and TRBJ1-5; possible D gene TRBD1, 5 bases. The sequence was obtained from a human donor in good health. Specimen: CD4+ T cells from PBMCs, cultured in vitro. The CDR3 loop reads CASGPPLGPPQHF. The CDR3 nucleotides are TGTGCTAGTGGCCCCCCGTTGGGGCCGCCCCAGCATTTT.